These T cell receptor beta chains were read from a single sample in a study of shared clonotypes between healthy human individuals. Sequenced by immunoSEQ multiplex PCR; TCRdb stores in-frame clones only, minus some. Of fewer than 1.6 million clones listed, around 98.5% are singletons. Sequencing was performed on naive CD4+ T cells sorted from blood. The receptors stem from a man aged 25 to 40 in good health. Each CDR3 is given with its conserved first and last residue. A D gene is named only where the DNA matches it firmly. Expanded clones are given a class, and other clones once, few, many or no size at all.

CDR3: CASRGAGGSNQPQHF
DNA: TGTGCCAGCAGGGGGGCAGGGGGGAGCAATCAGCCCCAGCATTTT
V: TRBV28
D: TRBD1
J: TRBJ1-5
length: 15
size: NA

CDR3: CASTKLGGQSGNTIYF
DNA: TGTGCCAGCACGAAGCTGGGGGGGCAGAGTGGAAACACCATATATTTT
V: TRBV9
D: NA
J: TRBJ1-3
length: 16
size: NA

CDR3: CASSQPGLAGNQETQYF
DNA: TGCGCCAGCAGCCAACCGGGACTAGCGGGGAACCAAGAGACCCAGTACTTC
V: TRBV4-1
D: TRBD2
J: TRBJ2-5
length: 17
size: NA

CDR3: CASSRYGEQYF
DNA: TGTGCCAGCAGCCGCTATGGGGAGCAGTACTTC
V: TRBV4-2
D: NA
J: TRBJ2-7
length: 11
size: NA

CDR3: CSAGKANTGELFF
DNA: TGCAGCGCCGGGAAGGCGAACACCGGGGAGCTGTTTTTT
V: TRBV29-1
D: NA
J: TRBJ2-2
length: 13
size: NA

CDR3: CASSEALGGGLGSNQPQHF
DNA: TGTGCCAGCAGTGAAGCCCTCGGAGGAGGTCTCGGGAGCAATCAGCCCCAGCATTTT
V: TRBV2
D: NA
J: TRBJ1-5
length: 19
size: NA

CDR3: CAWSVGTYNEQFF
DNA: TGTGCCTGGAGTGTAGGGACATACAATGAGCAGTTCTTC
V: TRBV30
D: NA
J: TRBJ2-1
length: 13
size: NA

CDR3: CASSPGTGTYEQYF
DNA: TGTGCCAGCAGCCCCGGGACAGGGACCTACGAGCAGTACTTC
V: TRBV7-9
D: TRBD1
J: TRBJ2-7
length: 14
size: NA

CDR3: CASSAPQGVNTEAFF
DNA: TGTGCCAGTAGTGCCCCCCAGGGGGTGAACACTGAAGCTTTCTTT
V: TRBV19
D: TRBD1
J: TRBJ1-1
length: 15
size: NA

CDR3: CASMVEDGPYEQYF
DNA: TGTGCCAGTATGGTCGAGGACGGACCCTACGAGCAGTACTTC
V: TRBV19
D: NA
J: TRBJ2-7
length: 14
size: NA

CDR3: CASSFGGANYGYTF
DNA: TGTGCCAGCAGTTTCGGGGGGGCTAACTATGGCTACACCTTC
V: TRBV27
D: NA
J: TRBJ1-2
length: 14
size: NA

CDR3: CASSSTRQGIGDEQYF
DNA: TGTGCCAGCAGCTCTACGCGACAGGGAATAGGAGACGAGCAGTACTTC
V: TRBV13
D: TRBD1
J: TRBJ2-7
length: 16
size: NA

CDR3: CASSLSQGARTEAFF
DNA: TGTGCCAGCAGCTTGTCACAGGGGGCGCGAACTGAAGCTTTCTTT
V: TRBV5-4
D: TRBD1
J: TRBJ1-1
length: 15
size: NA

CDR3: CASSEGANSGNTIYF
DNA: TGCGCCAGCAGTGAGGGTGCGAACTCTGGAAACACCATATATTTT
V: TRBV10-1
D: NA
J: TRBJ1-3
length: 15
size: once

CDR3: CATSRPGTELVSNYGYTF
DNA: TGTGCCACCAGCAGACCGGGGACAGAGCTAGTCTCTAACTATGGCTACACCTTC
V: TRBV15
D: TRBD1
J: TRBJ1-2
length: 18
size: once

CDR3: CASSLHSQQSLSTDTQYF
DNA: TGCGCCAGCTCCCTACATTCCCAACAGAGTCTTAGCACAGATACGCAGTATTTT
V: TRBV5-1
D: NA
J: TRBJ2-3
length: 18
size: once

CDR3: CAISAQTGEQYF
DNA: TGTGCCATCAGTGCCCAGACGGGCGAGCAGTACTTC
V: TRBV10-3
D: NA
J: TRBJ2-7
length: 12
size: NA

CDR3: CASSLQGGEGGNQPQHF
DNA: TGTGCCAGCAGCTTACAAGGAGGGGAGGGAGGGAATCAGCCCCAGCATTTT
V: TRBV7-9
D: NA
J: TRBJ1-5
length: 17
size: NA

CDR3: CASSLAEYNEQFF
DNA: TGTGCCAGCAGCTTAGCGGAGTACAATGAGCAGTTCTTC
V: TRBV7-9
D: NA
J: TRBJ2-1
length: 13
size: once

CDR3: CASSPRTSGQETQYF
DNA: TGTGCCAGCAGTCCCCGAACATCGGGGCAAGAGACCCAGTACTTC
V: TRBV28
D: NA
J: TRBJ2-5
length: 15
size: NA

CDR3: CSALRAEKLFF
DNA: TGCAGTGCTCTAAGGGCTGAAAAACTGTTTTTT
V: TRBV20-1
D: NA
J: TRBJ1-4
length: 11
size: NA

CDR3: CASSPRRLTYEQYF
DNA: TGCGCCAGCAGCCCACGTCGGCTCACCTACGAGCAGTACTTC
V: TRBV5-1
D: NA
J: TRBJ2-7
length: 14
size: NA

CDR3: CASSGQGGDEQFF
DNA: TGCGCCAGCAGTGGACAGGGGGGCGATGAGCAGTTCTTC
V: TRBV10-1
D: TRBD1
J: TRBJ2-1
length: 13
size: NA

CDR3: CASSLEGGAEAFF
DNA: TGTGCCAGCAGCTTAGAGGGTGGAGCTGAAGCTTTCTTT
V: TRBV11-2
D: NA
J: TRBJ1-1
length: 13
size: NA

CDR3: CASSKAQGEQETQYF
DNA: TGTGCCAGCAGCAAAGCGCAGGGGGAGCAAGAGACCCAGTACTTC
V: TRBV21-1
D: NA
J: TRBJ2-5
length: 15
size: NA

CDR3: CASSKRTEVYEQYF
DNA: TGTGCCAGCAGTAAGAGGACCGAAGTCTACGAGCAGTACTTC
V: TRBV28
D: NA
J: TRBJ2-7
length: 14
size: NA

CDR3: CASSLSSPRLAYEQYF
DNA: TGTGCCAGCAGTTTATCATCCCCTAGGCTAGCCTACGAGCAGTACTTC
V: TRBV27
D: NA
J: TRBJ2-7
length: 16
size: NA

CDR3: CASSLLASDTQYF
DNA: TGTGCCAGCAGCTTACTAGCGTCAGATACGCAGTATTTT
V: TRBV5-4
D: TRBD2
J: TRBJ2-3
length: 13
size: NA

CDR3: CASSLSNSGYTF
DNA: TGTGCCAGCAGCTTGAGCAACTCTGGCTACACCTTC
V: TRBV5-4
D: NA
J: TRBJ1-2
length: 12
size: NA

CDR3: CASSPPGTGGETQYF
DNA: TGTGCCAGCTCACCACCTGGCACAGGGGGGGAGACCCAGTACTTC
V: TRBV18
D: TRBD1
J: TRBJ2-5
length: 15
size: NA

CDR3: CAISDKVVAGKNIQYF
DNA: TGTGCCATCAGTGATAAGGTGGTGGCCGGAAAAAACATTCAGTACTTC
V: TRBV10-3
D: NA
J: TRBJ2-4
length: 16
size: NA

CDR3: CASSLGQGVKETQYF
DNA: TGTGCCAGCAGCTTAGGACAGGGGGTAAAAGAGACCCAGTACTTC
V: TRBV11-3
D: TRBD1
J: TRBJ2-5
length: 15
size: NA

CDR3: CASSPDRERSYEQYF
DNA: TGTGCCAGCAGCCCTGACAGGGAGAGATCCTACGAGCAGTACTTC
V: TRBV5-6
D: TRBD1
J: TRBJ2-7
length: 15
size: NA

CDR3: CASSLAGTSYEQYF
DNA: TGTGCCAGCAGCTTGGCCGGGACAAGCTACGAGCAGTACTTC
V: TRBV7-2
D: NA
J: TRBJ2-7
length: 14
size: NA

CDR3: CASSPRERGYEQYF
DNA: TGTGCCAGCAGTCCACGGGAGCGGGGATACGAGCAGTACTTC
V: TRBV27
D: TRBD2
J: TRBJ2-7
length: 14
size: NA

CDR3: CASSAPSDYEQYF
DNA: TGTGCCAGCAGCGCCCCCTCCGACTACGAGCAGTACTTC
V: TRBV7-9
D: NA
J: TRBJ2-7
length: 13
size: NA

CDR3: CASSLDFRREQYF
DNA: TGTGCCAGCAGCTTAGATTTCCGGCGTGAGCAGTACTTC
V: TRBV11-3
D: NA
J: TRBJ2-7
length: 13
size: NA

CDR3: CASSYDWGQSYEQYF
DNA: TGTGCCAGCAGTTACGATTGGGGACAGAGCTACGAGCAGTACTTC
V: TRBV6-5
D: TRBD1
J: TRBJ2-7
length: 15
size: NA

CDR3: CASSLESRLDEQFF
DNA: TGCGCCAGCAGCTTGGAGAGCCGGTTGGATGAGCAGTTCTTC
V: TRBV5-1
D: NA
J: TRBJ2-1
length: 14
size: NA